A few counts support the clone carrying this TCR beta chain. Its antigen is currently unknown. Trimming took 5 bases from V and 2 from J; bases not matched to a gene: 5. Germline CDR1 is SEHNR and CDR2 is FQNEAQ (reference sequence). CDR3 length equals 15 residues. This record comes from a study of T-cell memory formation after mild COVID-19. Across the study: TCR clusters largely stayed donor specific. Whole-study results and caveats: Second-wave clones reaching peak frequency on day 37 lacked confirmed SARS-CoV-2 specificity. In pre-infection memory, a portion of responding clones appeared, which suggested that cross-reactive memory joined.

Constant-segment primers were used for 5'RACE, and the resulting TCR alpha and TCR beta cDNA libraries carried sample barcodes and UMIs. Using its own MiXCR run on the 5' RACE reads, TCRdb lists one record per CDR3 protein. The sample comprises 390,000 or so distinct CDR3 sequences, 15% to 20% of which are singletons, and 20% to 25% rests with the top ten. This chain links TRBV7-9 with TRBJ2-7; 11 bases are shared with TRBD2. The sequenced sample was PBMCs or a T cell subset sorted from them (not recorded which). The sequence came from a man younger than 30 who had mild COVID-19 (a few samples of this study predate the infection). Cell type and time point are not known. In DNA form, the CDR3 reads TGTGCCAGCAGCGAGGGGACTAGCGGTACCTACGAGCAGTACGTC. It encodes CASSEGTSGTYEQYV.